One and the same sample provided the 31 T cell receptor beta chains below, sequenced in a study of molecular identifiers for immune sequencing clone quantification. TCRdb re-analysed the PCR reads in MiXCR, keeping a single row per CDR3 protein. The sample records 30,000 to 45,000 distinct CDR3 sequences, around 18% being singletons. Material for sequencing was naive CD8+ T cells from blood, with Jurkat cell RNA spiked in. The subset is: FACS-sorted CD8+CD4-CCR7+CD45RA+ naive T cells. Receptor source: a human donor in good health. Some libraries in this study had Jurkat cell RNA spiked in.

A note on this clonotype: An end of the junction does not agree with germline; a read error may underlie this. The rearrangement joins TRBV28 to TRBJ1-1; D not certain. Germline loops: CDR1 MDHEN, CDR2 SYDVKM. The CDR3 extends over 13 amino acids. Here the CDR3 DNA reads TGTGCCAGCAGTTTTACGGAGAACGCTGAAGCTTTCTTT. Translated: CASSFTENAEAFF.

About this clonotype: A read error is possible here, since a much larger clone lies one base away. The CDR3 spells CASSPPRDRWGVTQYF. As DNA, the CDR3 is TGTGCCAGCAGTCCGCCTCGGGACAGGTGGGGAGTGACCCAGTACTTC. The rearrangement joins TRBV28 to TRBJ2-5; 8 bases match TRBD1. Unmatched junction bases numbered 15, after V lost 5 bases and J lost 7 bases. Looked up from germline, CDR1 is MDHEN and CDR2 is SYDVKM. This CDR3 spans 16 amino acids. Together with reference TRBV28 and TRBJ2-5, the CDR3 gives the full variable domain: DVKVTQSSRYLVKRTGEKVFLECVQDMDHENMFWYRQDPGLGLRLIYFSYDVKMKEKGDIPEGYSVSREKKERFSLILESASTNQTSMYLCASSPPRDRWGVTQYFGPGTRLLVL.

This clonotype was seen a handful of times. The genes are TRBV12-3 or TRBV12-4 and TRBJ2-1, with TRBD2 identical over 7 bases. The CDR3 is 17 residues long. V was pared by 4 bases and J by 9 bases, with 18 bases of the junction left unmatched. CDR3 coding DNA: TGTGCCAGCAGTTCCTTAGCGGGCGGACCCTACCGGGGTGAGCAGTTCTTC. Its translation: CASSSLAGGPYRGEQFF.

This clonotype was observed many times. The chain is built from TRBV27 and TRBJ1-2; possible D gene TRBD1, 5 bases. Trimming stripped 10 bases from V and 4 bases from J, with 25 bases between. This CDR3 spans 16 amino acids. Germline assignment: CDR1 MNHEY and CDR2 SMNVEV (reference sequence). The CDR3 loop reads CATRTNRDPRGYGYTF. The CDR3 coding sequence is TGTGCCACCCGCACGAACCGGGACCCTAGAGGCTATGGCTACACCTTC.

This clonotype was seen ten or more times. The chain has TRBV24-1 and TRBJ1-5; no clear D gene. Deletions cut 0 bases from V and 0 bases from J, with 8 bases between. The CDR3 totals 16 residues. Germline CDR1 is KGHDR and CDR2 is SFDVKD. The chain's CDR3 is CATSDLRTHSNQPQHF. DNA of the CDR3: TGTGCCACCAGTGATTTGCGGACTCATAGCAATCAGCCCCAGCATTTT.

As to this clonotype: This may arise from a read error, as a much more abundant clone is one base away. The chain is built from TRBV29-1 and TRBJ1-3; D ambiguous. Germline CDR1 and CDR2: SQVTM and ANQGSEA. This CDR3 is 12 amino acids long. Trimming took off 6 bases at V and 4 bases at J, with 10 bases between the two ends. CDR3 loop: CSVLSLGNTIYF. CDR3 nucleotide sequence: TGCAGCGTCCTGAGTCTAGGAAACACCATATATTTT.

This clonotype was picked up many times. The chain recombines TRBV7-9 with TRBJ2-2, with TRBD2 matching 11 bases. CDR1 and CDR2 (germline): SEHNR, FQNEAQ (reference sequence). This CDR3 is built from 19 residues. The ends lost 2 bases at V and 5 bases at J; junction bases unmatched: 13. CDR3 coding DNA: TGTGCCAGCAGCTTACACGGGACTAGCGGAAGGTCCCGTACCGGGGAGCTGTTTTTT. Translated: CASSLHGTSGRSRTGELFF.

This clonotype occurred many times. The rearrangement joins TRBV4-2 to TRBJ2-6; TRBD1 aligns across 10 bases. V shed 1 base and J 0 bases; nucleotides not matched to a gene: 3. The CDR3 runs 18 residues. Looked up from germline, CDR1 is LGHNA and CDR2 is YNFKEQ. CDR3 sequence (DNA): TGTGCCAGCAGCCAAGGGGGGGACAGGGGCTCTGGGGCCAACGTCCTGACTTTC. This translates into CASSQGGDRGSGANVLTF.

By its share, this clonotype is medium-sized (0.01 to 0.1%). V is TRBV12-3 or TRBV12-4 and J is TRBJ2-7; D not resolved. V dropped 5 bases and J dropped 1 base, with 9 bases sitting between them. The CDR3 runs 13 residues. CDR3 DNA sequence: TGTGCCAGCAGTCCCGGCAGGTCCTACGAGCAGTACTTC. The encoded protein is CASSPGRSYEQYF.

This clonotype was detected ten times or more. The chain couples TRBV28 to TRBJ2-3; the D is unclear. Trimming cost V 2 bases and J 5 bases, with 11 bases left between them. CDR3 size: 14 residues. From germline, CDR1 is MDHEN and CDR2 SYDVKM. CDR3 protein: CASSLRPAGDTQYF. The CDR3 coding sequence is TGTGCCAGCAGTTTACGGCCTGCCGGAGATACGCAGTATTTT.

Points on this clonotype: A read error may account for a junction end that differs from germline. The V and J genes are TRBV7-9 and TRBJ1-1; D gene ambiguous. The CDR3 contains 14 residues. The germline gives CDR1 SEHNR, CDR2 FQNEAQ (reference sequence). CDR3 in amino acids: CANSLEYKNTEAFF. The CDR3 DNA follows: TGTGCCAACAGCTTAGAGTACAAGAACACTGAAGCTTTCTTT.

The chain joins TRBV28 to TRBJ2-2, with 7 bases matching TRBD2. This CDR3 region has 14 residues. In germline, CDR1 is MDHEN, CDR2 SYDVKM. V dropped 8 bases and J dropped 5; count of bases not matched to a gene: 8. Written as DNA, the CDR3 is TGTGCCAGCGGCGGCGGGGGAGAGACCGGGGAGCTGTTTTTT. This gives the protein CASGGGGETGELFF.

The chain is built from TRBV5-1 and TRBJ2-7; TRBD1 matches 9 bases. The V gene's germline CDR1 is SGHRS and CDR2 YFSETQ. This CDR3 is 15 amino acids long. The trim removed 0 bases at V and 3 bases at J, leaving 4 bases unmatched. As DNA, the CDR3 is TGCGCCAGCAGCTTGGCCGGGACAGGGTACTACGAGCAGTACTTC. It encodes CASSLAGTGYYEQYF.

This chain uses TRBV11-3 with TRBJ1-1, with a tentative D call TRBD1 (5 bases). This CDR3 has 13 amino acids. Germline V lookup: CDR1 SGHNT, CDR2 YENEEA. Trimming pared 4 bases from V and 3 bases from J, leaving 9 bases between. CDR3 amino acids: CASSSEGDTEAFF. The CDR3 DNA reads TGTGCCAGCAGCTCAGAAGGGGACACTGAAGCTTTCTTT.

In DNA form, the CDR3 reads TGTGCCAGCAGCCAAGTCGGTCTGGGGGGGACTAAAGAGACCCAGTACTTC. Protein: CASSQVGLGGTKETQYF. V gene TRBV4-2 combines with J gene TRBJ2-5; TRBD2 agrees at 7 bases. Germline lookup yields CDR1 LGHNA and CDR2 YNFKEQ. V dropped 1 base and J dropped 3; count of bases not matched to a gene: 11. CDR3 length: 17 residues.

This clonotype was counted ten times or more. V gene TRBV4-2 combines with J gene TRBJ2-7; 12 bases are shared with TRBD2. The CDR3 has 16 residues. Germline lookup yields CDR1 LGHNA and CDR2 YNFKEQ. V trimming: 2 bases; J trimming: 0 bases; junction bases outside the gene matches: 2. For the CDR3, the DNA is TGTGCCAGCAGCCAAACTAGCGGGAGGAGCTCCTACGAGCAGTACTTC. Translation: CASSQTSGRSSYEQYF.

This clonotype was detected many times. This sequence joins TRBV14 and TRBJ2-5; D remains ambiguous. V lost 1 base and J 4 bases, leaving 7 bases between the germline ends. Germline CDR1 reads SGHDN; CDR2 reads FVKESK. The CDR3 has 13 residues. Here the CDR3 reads CASSQVYGETQYF. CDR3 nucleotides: TGTGCCAGCAGCCAAGTCTACGGAGAGACCCAGTACTTC.

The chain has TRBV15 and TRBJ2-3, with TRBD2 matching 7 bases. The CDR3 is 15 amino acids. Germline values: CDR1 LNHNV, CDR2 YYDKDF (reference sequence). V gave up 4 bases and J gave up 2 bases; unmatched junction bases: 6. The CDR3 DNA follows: TGTGCCACCAGCACTCTAGCGGAATACACAGATACGCAGTATTTT. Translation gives CATSTLAEYTDTQYF.

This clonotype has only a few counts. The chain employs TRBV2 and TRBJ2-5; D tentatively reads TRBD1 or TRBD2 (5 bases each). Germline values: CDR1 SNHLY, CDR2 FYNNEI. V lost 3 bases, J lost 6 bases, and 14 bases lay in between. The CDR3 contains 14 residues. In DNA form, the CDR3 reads TGTGCCAGCAGTGATGTGGGGGTGGGGAAGACCCAGTACTTC. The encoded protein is CASSDVGVGKTQYF. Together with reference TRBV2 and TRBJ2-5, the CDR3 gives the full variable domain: EPEVTQTPSHQVTQMGQEVILRCVPISNHLYFYWYRQILGQKVEFLVSFYNNEISEKSEIFDDQFSVERPDGSNFTLKIRSTKLEDSAMYFCASSDVGVGKTQYFGPGTRLLVL.

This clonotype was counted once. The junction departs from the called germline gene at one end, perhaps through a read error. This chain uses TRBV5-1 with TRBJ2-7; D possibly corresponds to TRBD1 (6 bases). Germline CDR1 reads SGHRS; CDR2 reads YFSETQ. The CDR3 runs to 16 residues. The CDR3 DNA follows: TGCGCCCGCAGCCCCGCAGGGGTGTCCCATCCCTACGAGCAGTACTTC. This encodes CARSPAGVSHPYEQYF.

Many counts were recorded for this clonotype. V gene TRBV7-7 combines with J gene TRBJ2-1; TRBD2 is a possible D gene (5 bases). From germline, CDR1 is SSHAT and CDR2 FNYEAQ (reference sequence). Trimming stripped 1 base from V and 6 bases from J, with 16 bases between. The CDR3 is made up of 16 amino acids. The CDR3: CASSLDTRSPTNEQFF. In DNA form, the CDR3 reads TGTGCCAGCAGCTTAGATACTAGATCCCCCACCAATGAGCAGTTCTTC.

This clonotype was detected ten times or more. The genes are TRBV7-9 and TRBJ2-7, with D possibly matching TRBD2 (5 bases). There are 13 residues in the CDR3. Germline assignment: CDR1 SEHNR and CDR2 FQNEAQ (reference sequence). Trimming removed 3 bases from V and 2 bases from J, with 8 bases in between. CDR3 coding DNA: TGTGCCAGCAGCTTTAGCGTAACCTACGAGCAGTACTTC. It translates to CASSFSVTYEQYF.

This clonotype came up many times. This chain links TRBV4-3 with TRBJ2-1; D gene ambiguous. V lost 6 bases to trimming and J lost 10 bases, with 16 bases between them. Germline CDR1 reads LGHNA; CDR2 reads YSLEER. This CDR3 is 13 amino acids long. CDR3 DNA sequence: TGCGCCAGCAGTCAGATGGGTTTTCGGGAGCAGTTCTTC. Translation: CASSQMGFREQFF.

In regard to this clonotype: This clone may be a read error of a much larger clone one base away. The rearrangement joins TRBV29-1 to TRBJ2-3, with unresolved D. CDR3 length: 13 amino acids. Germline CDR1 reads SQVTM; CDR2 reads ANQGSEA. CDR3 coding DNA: TGCAACGTTGATTTCAGAAACACAGATACGCAGTATTTT. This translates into CNVDFRNTDTQYF.

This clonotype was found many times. CDR3 in amino acids: CASSFPGRADTQYF. The CDR3 DNA is TGTGCCAGCAGTTTCCCCGGACGGGCGGATACGCAGTATTTT. V and J are TRBV28 and TRBJ2-3, with no clear D. The CDR3 contains 14 residues. Trimming pared 3 bases from V and 6 bases from J, leaving 13 bases between. Germline-derived CDR1 and CDR2 are MDHEN and SYDVKM.

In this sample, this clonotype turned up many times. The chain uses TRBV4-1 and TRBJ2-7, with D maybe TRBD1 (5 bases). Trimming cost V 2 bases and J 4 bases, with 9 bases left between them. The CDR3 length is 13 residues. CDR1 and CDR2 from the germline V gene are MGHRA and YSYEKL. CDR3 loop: CASSQQTAYEQYF. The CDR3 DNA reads TGCGCCAGCAGCCAACAGACAGCATACGAGCAGTACTTC.

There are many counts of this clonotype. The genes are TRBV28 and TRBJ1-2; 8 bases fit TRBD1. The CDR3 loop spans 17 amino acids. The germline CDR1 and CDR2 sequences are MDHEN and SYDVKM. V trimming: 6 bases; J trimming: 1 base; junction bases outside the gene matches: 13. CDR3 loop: CASSTAETGAYNYGYTF. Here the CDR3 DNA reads TGTGCCAGCAGCACTGCGGAGACAGGGGCATATAACTATGGCTACACCTTC.

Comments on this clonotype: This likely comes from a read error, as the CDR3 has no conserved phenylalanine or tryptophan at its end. CDR3 loop: CASSRDRAYEQYL. The CDR3 region has the DNA TGTGCCAGCTCCAGGGACAGAGCCTACGAGCAGTACCTC. The chain carries TRBV18 and TRBJ2-7; TRBD1 matches 7 bases. Trimming took 6 bases from V and 2 from J; bases not matched to a gene: 4. Germline-derived CDR1 and CDR2 are KGHSH and LQKENI. The CDR3 runs 13 residues.

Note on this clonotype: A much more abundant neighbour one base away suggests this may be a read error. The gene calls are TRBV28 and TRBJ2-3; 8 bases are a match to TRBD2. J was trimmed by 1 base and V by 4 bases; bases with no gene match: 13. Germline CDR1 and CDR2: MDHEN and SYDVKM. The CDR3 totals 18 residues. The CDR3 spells CASSSPRLASHRTDTQYF. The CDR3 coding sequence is TGTGCCAGCAGTTCGCCGAGACTAGCGAGTCACCGCACAGATACGCAGTATTTT.

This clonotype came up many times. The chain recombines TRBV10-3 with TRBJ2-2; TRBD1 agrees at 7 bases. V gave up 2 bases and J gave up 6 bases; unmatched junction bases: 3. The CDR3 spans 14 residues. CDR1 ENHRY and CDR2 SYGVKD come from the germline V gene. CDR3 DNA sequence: TGTGCCATCAGTGAGGAGGGGGCAGCCGGGGAGCTGTTTTTT. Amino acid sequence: CAISEEGAAGELFF.

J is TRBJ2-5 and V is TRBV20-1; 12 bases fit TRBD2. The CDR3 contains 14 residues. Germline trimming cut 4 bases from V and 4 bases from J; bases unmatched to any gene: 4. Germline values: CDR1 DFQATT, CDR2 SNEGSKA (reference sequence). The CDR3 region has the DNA TGCAGTGCTACCTGGGGACTAGCGGGAGAGACCCAGTACTTC. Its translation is CSATWGLAGETQYF.